Listed below are T cell receptor beta chains from one sample, sequenced in a study of blood T cell repertoires in COVID-19. Profiling relied on immunoSEQ multiplex PCR, and the TCRdb table lists in-frame clones only, not all of them. The sample carries approximately 110,000 clones, around 83% recorded once. Sequenced material: peripheral blood. The receptors here all came from a man between 70 and 80 years old with acute or convalescent COVID-19. Both conserved end residues are part of each CDR3. D genes are given only for firm matches. Size values are once, few and many counts, or a class for expanded clones, and some rows have none.

>TRBV20-1|TRBD1|TRBJ1-2|NA
TGCAGTGCAGGGACAGGGGAAGGCTACACCTTC
CSAGTGEGYTF
>TRBV5-1|NA|TRBJ2-5|NA
TGCGCCAGCAGCTTGGCTCCGAACCCAGGGGAGACCCAGTACTTC
CASSLAPNPGETQYF
>TRBV10-3|TRBD1|TRBJ2-3|NA
TGTGCCATCAGTCCCCTCAGGGGGCAGACAGATACGCAGTATTTT
CAISPLRGQTDTQYF
>TRBV5-5|TRBD1|TRBJ1-2|NA
TGTGCCAGCAGCTCTCGATCTCAGGGGGCTAGCTATGGCTACACCTTC
CASSSRSQGASYGYTF
>TRBV7-9|TRBD1|TRBJ2-7|NA
TGTGCCAGCAGCTTCACAGGGGTCTCCTACGAGCAGTACTTC
CASSFTGVSYEQYF
>TRBV5-6|NA|TRBJ2-3|once
TGTGCCAGCAGCCGGACAGAGGGGGGGAGAGATACGCAGTATTTT
CASSRTEGGRDTQYF
>TRBV28|TRBD1|TRBJ1-5|few
TGTGCCAGCAGTTACTACTCAGGGGGCGGAAGCAATCAGCCCCAGCATTTT
CASSYYSGGGSNQPQHF
>TRBV11-2|TRBD2|TRBJ2-7|few
TGTGCCAGCACCTTAGCTATAGCGGGGGTCTCCTACGAGCAGTACTTC
CASTLAIAGVSYEQYF
>TRBV5-6|NA|TRBJ2-7|NA
TGTGCCAGCAGCTTGCTGGACAGCTCCTACGAGCAGTACTTC
CASSLLDSSYEQYF
>TRBV18|NA|TRBJ1-3|NA
TGTGCCAGCTCCCCGCTAGGCTCTGGAAACACCATATATTTT
CASSPLGSGNTIYF
>TRBV24-1|TRBD1|TRBJ2-1|NA
TGTGCCACCAGCGACAGGGGGCGCGGGAACAATGAGCAGTTCTTC
CATSDRGRGNNEQFF
>TRBV5-4|NA|TRBJ2-2|once
TGTGCCAGCAGCTTGGGCTTCTACTCTAGCGCTAGCCGGAACACCGGGGAGCTGTTTTTT
CASSLGFYSSASRNTGELFF
>TRBV3-1/TRBV3-2|TRBD1|TRBJ1-1|few
TGTGCCAGCAGCCAAGGAGGGGGCGCGTTGAACACTGAAGCTTTCTTT
CASSQGGGALNTEAFF
>TRBV7-6|TRBD2|TRBJ2-7|NA
TGTGCCAGCAGCAGCTCGGGGGGGCGTGGGGATGAGCAGTACTTC
CASSSSGGRGDEQYF
>TRBV7-9|NA|TRBJ2-1|few
TGTGCCAGCAGCAAACCGGGACTTATGATCAATGAGCAGTTCTTC
CASSKPGLMINEQFF
>TRBV7-9|NA|TRBJ1-5|NA
TGTGCCAGCAGCTCCCGACAGTTTAGCAATCAGCCCCAGCATTTT
CASSSRQFSNQPQHF
>TRBV5-1|NA|TRBJ1-1|NA
TGCGCCAGCAGCTTGTGGGGGGACACTGAAGCTTTCTTT
CASSLWGDTEAFF
>TRBV11-2|TRBD1|TRBJ2-3|NA
TGTGCCAGCGGGACAGGCGCCACAGATACGCAGTATTTT
CASGTGATDTQYF
>TRBV5-1|NA|TRBJ1-3|NA
TGCGCCAGCAGCTCCTCCGATTTCGGTATTTCTGGAAACACCATATATTTT
CASSSSDFGISGNTIYF
>TRBV5-1|TRBD2|TRBJ2-2|NA
TGCGCCAGCAGCTTGGCGCGGGGGAGCACCGGGGAGCTGTTTTTT
CASSLARGSTGELFF
>TRBV11-3|TRBD1|TRBJ2-1|NA
TGTGCCAGCAGCTACCTGACAGGGGCTGAGCAGTTCTTC
CASSYLTGAEQFF
>TRBV19|NA|TRBJ1-1|NA
TGTGCCAGTAGTATCGGGAGGGTTGCCACTGAAGCTTTCTTT
CASSIGRVATEAFF
>TRBV5-1|TRBD1|TRBJ1-6|NA
TGCGCCAGCAGCCCTGGACAGGATTCCCCCCTCCACTTT
CASSPGQDSPLHF
>TRBV19|NA|TRBJ2-7|once
TGTGCCAGTAGTCCCCAGGACACTTCCTACGAGCAGTACTTC
CASSPQDTSYEQYF
>TRBV29-1|NA|TRBJ2-7|NA
TGCAGCGTTGGTACGAGATCCTACGAGCAGTACTTC
CSVGTRSYEQYF
>TRBV10-3|NA|TRBJ1-2|NA
TGTGCCATCGCCCCGGGGGGCCTAAACTATGGCTACACCTTC
CAIAPGGLNYGYTF
>TRBV6-5|NA|TRBJ2-7|NA
TGTGCCAGCAGAAAACCGGGACTCCCCTACGAGCAGTACTTC
CASRKPGLPYEQYF
>TRBV5-1|NA|TRBJ2-7|NA
TGCGCCAGCAGCCCTGGCCGGGACTACGAGCAGTACTTC
CASSPGRDYEQYF
>TRBV6-2/TRBV6-3|NA|TRBJ2-1|NA
TGTGCCAGCAGCCCGGGGGACAATTACAATGAGCAGTTCTTC
CASSPGDNYNEQFF
>TRBV16|TRBD1|TRBJ1-6|NA
TGTGCCAGCAGCCAATTCTACGGGACAGGGGGATCACCCCTCCACTTT
CASSQFYGTGGSPLHF
>TRBV6-5|TRBD1|TRBJ2-7|few
TGTGCCAGCAGTTACCGGGACAGGGGGTACGAGCAGTACTTC
CASSYRDRGYEQYF
>TRBV28|TRBD2|TRBJ2-1|NA
TGTGCCAGCAGTAACCCTAGCGGGGGGTTCTACAATGAGCAGTTCTTC
CASSNPSGGFYNEQFF
>TRBV1|NA|TRBJ2-2|NA
TGCACCAGCAGCCAATGGGGGGCGACTAGCGGGAACACGAACACCGGGGAGCTGTTTTTT
CTSSQWGATSGNTNTGELFF
>TRBV7-9|NA|TRBJ1-3|NA
TGTGCCAGCAGCTTTTCTCTCCGGAGTGGAAACACCATATATTTT
CASSFSLRSGNTIYF
>TRBV14|NA|TRBJ2-2|NA
TGTGCCAGCAGCCGGGAAGGACGGCGGGTCACCGGGGAGCTGTTTTTT
CASSREGRRVTGELFF
>TRBV7-9|NA|TRBJ1-3|few
TGTGCCAGCAGCTTCTGGCCTGGAAACACCATATATTTT
CASSFWPGNTIYF
>TRBV2|TRBD1|TRBJ1-1|few
TGTGCCAGCAGTGAAAGGACAGGTCGACGGGTGAACACTGAAGCTTTCTTT
CASSERTGRRVNTEAFF
>TRBV28|TRBD2|TRBJ2-7|NA
TGTGCCAGCAGTAGCATGAGGGAGGGGTCCTACGAGCAGTACTTC
CASSSMREGSYEQYF
>TRBV5-1|TRBD1|TRBJ1-2|NA
TGCGCCAGCAGCTTGGAGACAGGGGGCAACTATGGCTACACCTTC
CASSLETGGNYGYTF
>TRBV24-1|TRBD1|TRBJ2-2|NA
TGTGCCACCACCCCGGGACAGGGGACGGGCGGGGAGCTGTTTTTT
CATTPGQGTGGELFF
>TRBV5-1|TRBD1|TRBJ2-2|NA
TGCGCCAGCAGCGTTGGACAGGGGGGCACCGGGGAGCTGTTTTTT
CASSVGQGGTGELFF
>TRBV5-1|NA|TRBJ1-1|once
TGCGCCAGCAGCTTGGGGGACATCAGATCGGGCACTGAAGCTTTCTTT
CASSLGDIRSGTEAFF
>TRBV12-3/TRBV12-4|NA|TRBJ1-3|NA
TGTGCCAGCAGTTTAGTGGGGGGATTAACCATATATTTT
CASSLVGGLTIYF
>TRBV5-1|NA|TRBJ2-6|NA
TGCGCCAGCAGCTTGGCTACTCTGGGGGCCAACGTCCTGACTTTC
CASSLATLGANVLTF
>TRBV19|NA|TRBJ1-2|once
TGTGCCAGTACCCCACGGAGTAACTATGGCTACACCTTC
CASTPRSNYGYTF
>TRBV9|TRBD1|TRBJ1-3|NA
TGTGCCAGCAGCGCGGGACAGCACTCTGGAAACACCATATATTTT
CASSAGQHSGNTIYF
>TRBV5-1|NA|TRBJ2-2|NA
TGCGCCAGCAGCTTGGCCTGGGGGCAAGACGGGGAGCTGTTTTTT
CASSLAWGQDGELFF
>TRBV25-1|NA|TRBJ2-3|NA
TGTGCCAGCAGTGAGGGAGGCCCTCGAGATACGCAGTATTTT
CASSEGGPRDTQYF
>TRBV5-1|TRBD1|TRBJ1-1|NA
TGCGCCAGCAGCTCGATAAAACCGGGACAGCAGAACACTGAAGCTTTCTTT
CASSSIKPGQQNTEAFF
>TRBV5-1|NA|TRBJ2-1|NA
TGCGCCAGCAGCTTGACTCCCCCGAGCAATGAGCAGTTCTTC
CASSLTPPSNEQFF
>TRBV5-4|TRBD1|TRBJ1-5|once
TGTGCCAGCAGCCCGGGGACAGATAGCAATCAGCCCCAGCATTTT
CASSPGTDSNQPQHF
>TRBV7-9|TRBD1|TRBJ1-6|NA
TGTGCCAGCAGGGGGACAGGGGGTCGGTCACCCCTCCACTTT
CASRGTGGRSPLHF
>TRBV19|TRBD1|TRBJ2-1|NA
TGTGCCAGTAGTAGGGGACAGGGGTATGAGCAGTTCTTC
CASSRGQGYEQFF
>TRBV5-4|TRBD1|TRBJ2-3|NA
TGTGCCAGCAGCGAGCAGGGGGCCGGGGATACGCAGTATTTT
CASSEQGAGDTQYF
>TRBV7-9|NA|TRBJ1-4|NA
TGTGCCAGCAGCTTAGGTTCTTCAACTAATGAAAAACTGTTTTTT
CASSLGSSTNEKLFF
>TRBV5-1|NA|TRBJ1-4|NA
TGCGCCAGCAGCTTCAGGGGAGTCTTTCATGAAAAACTGTTTTTT
CASSFRGVFHEKLFF
>TRBV5-4|NA|TRBJ1-4|NA
TGTGCCAGCAGCTTATCAGGGGCCCAAAATGAAAAACTGTTTTTT
CASSLSGAQNEKLFF
>TRBV6-1|TRBD1|TRBJ2-7|NA
TGTGCCAGCAGTGGAAGCATGGGACAGAGCTCCTACGAGCAGTACTTC
CASSGSMGQSSYEQYF
>TRBV2|NA|TRBJ1-2|NA
TGTGCCAGCAGTACGGACGGAGGTGGCTATGGCTACACCTTC
CASSTDGGGYGYTF
>TRBV4-1|NA|TRBJ1-2|NA
TGCGCCAGCAGCCAAGATATGGCCCAGTATGGCTACACCTTC
CASSQDMAQYGYTF